These T cell receptor beta chains were read from a single sample in a study of blood T cell repertoires in COVID-19. The assay was immunoSEQ multiplex PCR, and TCRdb's table has in-frame clones only and misses some. The data hold approximately 130,000 clones, with over 75% observed a single time. Sequenced input: peripheral blood. Every receptor here comes from a man in his forties or fifties with active or convalescent COVID-19. The CDR3 runs from the conserved cysteine through the conserved F or W. A D gene is named only where the DNA matches it firmly. The listing skips clone size in some rows; elsewhere it reads once, few, many or a size class.

d_call j_call v_call clone_size cdr3_aa cdr3_nt
- TRBJ1-1 TRBV3-1/TRBV3-2 few CASSQDSGRGNTEAFF TGTGCCAGCAGCCAAGATTCTGGACGGGGGAACACTGAAGCTTTCTTT
- TRBJ2-5 TRBV7-6 - CASSLGRTPAETQYF TGTGCCAGCAGCTTAGGGAGGACTCCGGCAGAGACCCAGTACTTC
- TRBJ2-3 TRBV7-2 - CASSLGQVRDTQYF TGTGCCAGCAGCTTAGGTCAGGTTCGAGATACGCAGTATTTT
- TRBJ1-1 TRBV10-1 few CVNLNTEAFF TGCGTAAACTTGAACACTGAAGCTTTCTTT
TRBD1 TRBJ1-5 TRBV18 - CASEQGRNQPQHF TGTGCCAGCGAACAGGGGAGGAATCAGCCCCAGCATTTT
- TRBJ1-2 TRBV30 - CAWNRQTPDGYTF TGTGCCTGGAATAGACAGACGCCGGATGGCTACACCTTC
TRBD2 TRBJ2-2 TRBV9 - CASSVPGLGTGELFF TGTGCCAGCAGCGTCCCGGGACTAGGCACCGGGGAGCTGTTTTTT
- TRBJ1-6 TRBV7-6 - CASSLTGGLGSPLHF TGTGCCAGCAGCCTAACGGGGGGCCTCGGGTCACCCCTCCACTTT
TRBD2 TRBJ2-7 TRBV30 - CAWAGGTSAEQYF TGTGCCTGGGCCGGGGGGACCTCCGCCGAGCAGTACTTC
- TRBJ1-6 TRBV19 - CASRRGRESPLHF TGTGCCAGTAGGAGGGGGAGGGAATCACCCCTCCACTTT
- TRBJ1-2 TRBV6-7 - CASSQADPRGYGYTF TGTGCCAGCAGCCAGGCCGATCCTAGGGGGTATGGCTACACCTTC
- TRBJ1-1 TRBV5-4 - CASSLQYSGNTEAFF TGTGCCAGCAGCCTCCAGTATTCAGGGAACACTGAAGCTTTCTTT
TRBD1 TRBJ2-7 TRBV15 - CATSRGRQGYEQYF TGTGCCACCAGCAGAGGACGACAGGGATACGAGCAGTACTTC
- TRBJ2-3 TRBV19 - CATTSQQGAGAASAQYF TGTGCCACCACTAGTCAGCAGGGAGCGGGTGCCGCCTCGGCGCAGTATTTT
- TRBJ2-5 TRBV6-1 - CASSERARTANQETQYF TGTGCCAGCAGTGAGAGGGCCCGGACAGCGAACCAAGAGACCCAGTACTTC
- TRBJ1-4 TRBV14 once CASSHGGFGGLFF TGTGCCAGCAGCCACGGCGGGTTCGGGGGGCTGTTTTTT
TRBD1 TRBJ1-6 TRBV25-1 - CASSAHRGGNSPLHF TGTGCCAGCAGTGCCCACAGGGGGGGAAATTCACCCCTCCACTTT
TRBD2 TRBJ2-4 TRBV3-1/TRBV3-2 - CASSLELLGLAGAKNIQYF TGTGCCAGCAGCCTCGAACTATTAGGACTAGCGGGGGCCAAAAACATTCAGTACTTC
- TRBJ2-7 TRBV6-2/TRBV6-3 - CASSQTTNPYEQYF TGTGCCAGCAGCCAGACAACAAATCCTTACGAGCAGTACTTC
TRBD2 TRBJ2-3 TRBV9 - CASTAGGASTDTQYF TGTGCCAGCACCGCGGGGGGGGCAAGCACAGATACGCAGTATTTT
TRBD1 TRBJ1-5 TRBV5-1 - CASSLEGQGGIQHF TGCGCCAGCAGCTTGGAGGGACAGGGAGGAATCCAGCATTTT
TRBD2 TRBJ2-5 TRBV7-3 - CASSLGGLAGQETQYF TGTGCCAGCAGCTTAGGGGGACTAGCGGGACAAGAGACCCAGTACTTC
TRBD2 TRBJ2-1 TRBV7-9 - CASSLGRGGYNEQFF TGTGCCAGCAGCTTAGGACGGGGGGGATACAATGAGCAGTTCTTC
- TRBJ2-2 TRBV9 once CASSGQPTGELFF TGTGCCAGCAGTGGACAGCCGACCGGGGAGCTGTTTTTT
- TRBJ2-7 TRBV12-5 - CASGLGESYEQYF TGTGCTAGTGGTTTGGGGGAGAGCTACGAGCAGTACTTC
TRBD1 TRBJ2-1 TRBV10-1 - CASSEDRGTYNEQFF TGCGCCAGCAGTGAAGACAGGGGAACCTACAATGAGCAGTTCTTC
TRBD1 TRBJ1-2 TRBV12-3/TRBV12-4 - CASGTGGYYGYTF TGTGCCAGCGGAACAGGGGGTTACTATGGCTACACCTTC
TRBD1 TRBJ1-6 TRBV2 once CASSDTGGNSPLHF TGTGCCAGCAGTGATACAGGGGGAAATTCACCCCTCCACTTT
TRBD2 TRBJ2-1 TRBV11-3 - CASSFSGTSGGMEQFF TGTGCCAGCAGCTTCTCCGGGACTAGCGGGGGCATGGAGCAGTTCTTC
- TRBJ1-5 TRBV7-2 - CASSLRTGNQPQHF TGTGCCAGCAGCTTAAGGACAGGCAATCAGCCCCAGCATTTT
- TRBJ1-4 TRBV3-1/TRBV3-2 - CASSDSANEKLFF TGTGCCAGCAGCGACAGTGCTAATGAAAAACTGTTTTTT
TRBD1 TRBJ1-6 TRBV25-1 - CASTGDRVVYNSPLHF TGTGCCAGCACCGGAGACAGGGTCGTTTATAATTCACCCCTCCACTTT
- TRBJ2-5 TRBV11-2 once CASSSGGQETQYF TGTGCCAGCAGCTCCGGGGGACAAGAGACCCAGTACTTC
TRBD1 TRBJ1-2 TRBV7-3 - CASSWTGTGDYGYTF TGTGCCAGCAGCTGGACCGGGACAGGGGACTATGGCTACACCTTC
TRBD1 TRBJ1-3 TRBV5-1 - CASRGTATTSGNTIYF TGCGCCAGCAGGGGGACAGCGACTACCTCTGGAAACACCATATATTTT
- TRBJ2-5 TRBV6-6 - CASIGGLGGGETQYF TGTGCCAGCATTGGGGGGCTCGGCGGGGGAGAGACCCAGTACTTC
TRBD1 TRBJ2-3 TRBV19 few CASSTDRASTDTQYF TGTGCCAGTAGTACGGACAGGGCCAGCACAGATACGCAGTATTTT
- TRBJ1-5 TRBV3-1/TRBV3-2 - CASSQGSEDGNQPQHF TGTGCCAGCAGCCAAGGGTCGGAGGATGGCAATCAGCCCCAGCATTTT
- TRBJ2-3 TRBV6-4 - CASSDGAHSDTQYF TGTGCCAGCAGTGACGGGGCTCACTCAGATACGCAGTATTTT
TRBD1 TRBJ1-1 TRBV27 - CASTNQGAGTEAFF TGTGCCAGCACCAATCAGGGGGCAGGGACTGAAGCTTTCTTT
- TRBJ2-5 TRBV3-1/TRBV3-2 - CASSAGVVETQYF TGTGCCAGCAGCGCAGGGGTTGTGGAGACCCAGTACTTC
- TRBJ2-7 TRBV3-1/TRBV3-2 - CASSDRVQASEQYF TGTGCCAGCAGCGACCGGGTCCAAGCTAGTGAGCAGTACTTC
- TRBJ1-1 TRBV5-1 - CASSLGLSSNTEAFF TGCGCCAGCAGCTTGGGACTCTCATCGAACACTGAAGCTTTCTTT